The 29 T cell receptor beta chains listed next were all sequenced from one sample in a study of cytomegalovirus exposure and HLA in healthy donors. The primer mix had 60 Vbeta and 13 Jbeta primers. Using immunoSEQ multiplex PCR, the repertoire was profiled, and TCRdb retains in-frame clones only, with some absent. The sample holds 150,000 to 200,000 clones, around 83% seen once. The material sequenced was PBMCs. The receptors were sampled from a male donor in good health and CMV-seropositive.

This clone was observed a few times. This chain links TRBV10-3 with TRBJ1-2; D is perhaps TRBD1 (5 bases). There are 15 residues in the CDR3. Germline V lookup: CDR1 ENHRY, CDR2 SYGVKD. Trimming took off 7 bases at V and 4 bases at J, with 19 bases between the two ends. The CDR3 nucleotides are TGTGCCATCACCTCCTTCGGCAGGGCCATCTATGGCTACACCTTC. Residues: CAITSFGRAIYGYTF.

This rearrangement joins TRBV7-2 to TRBJ2-3; 12 bases are a match to TRBD1. J was trimmed by 1 base and V by 8 bases; bases with no gene match: 13. Germline V CDR1 and CDR2: SGHTA, FQGNSA. The CDR3 totals 18 residues. The CDR3 sequence: CASGPFGTGGAGTDTQYF. The CDR3 bases are TGTGCCAGCGGCCCGTTCGGGACAGGGGGCGCCGGCACAGATACGCAGTATTTT.

The chain employs TRBV5-4 and TRBJ2-3; maybe TRBD2 (5 bases). This CDR3 spans 14 amino acids. CDR1 and CDR2 from the germline V gene are SGHNT and YYREEE (reference sequence). The V gene lost 5 bases and the J gene lost 7 bases, with 17 bases spanning the gap. CDR3 bases: TGTGCCAGCAGGCGGGCGGCAGAATTACATACGCAGTATTTT. Its protein is CASRRAAELHTQYF.

The CDR3 region has the DNA TGTGCCAGCGGTGGGGGGATGCGGGAAGCTTTCTTT. It encodes CASGGGMREAFF. V and J are TRBV28 and TRBJ1-1, with a tentative D call TRBD1 (5 bases). V was trimmed by 8 bases and J by 8 bases, leaving 15 bases between them. Per germline, CDR1 MDHEN and CDR2 SYDVKM. The length of the CDR3 is 12 residues.

This clone has a single count. The gene calls are TRBV13 and TRBJ1-2, with 9 bases aligning to TRBD1. The CDR3 has 18 residues. Per germline, CDR1 PRHDT and CDR2 FYEKMQ (reference sequence). Germline trimming cut 0 bases from V and 0 bases from J; bases unmatched to any gene: 8. The CDR3 nucleotides are TGTGCCAGCAGCTTAGGGGGGGGACAGGGATATTCTAACTATGGCTACACCTTC. As protein: CASSLGGGQGYSNYGYTF.

The chain employs TRBV10-1 and TRBJ1-2; no clear D. This CDR3 is built from 13 residues. Germline values: CDR1 WNHNN, CDR2 SYGVQD (reference sequence). V lost 2 bases and J 0 bases, leaving 4 bases between the germline ends. The CDR3 loop is CASSEGPNYGYTF. In DNA form, the CDR3 reads TGCGCCAGCAGTGAGGGGCCTAACTATGGCTACACCTTC.

This clone came up a few times. V usage is TRBV7-2 and J usage is TRBJ1-3; maybe TRBD1 (6 bases). Germline V CDR1 and CDR2: SGHTA, FQGNSA. Trimming removed 4 bases at V and 4 bases at J, with 14 bases between. The CDR3 extends over 15 amino acids. The chain's CDR3 is CASSSGLGAGNTIYF. The CDR3 DNA follows: TGTGCCAGCAGCTCCGGCCTGGGGGCAGGAAACACCATATATTTT.

The rearrangement uses TRBV7-9 and TRBJ2-1; 9 nucleotides match TRBD1. Germline values: CDR1 SEHNR, CDR2 FQNEAQ (reference sequence). V was clipped by 5 bases and J by 5 bases; unmatched bases: 10. This CDR3 has 16 residues. Written as DNA, the CDR3 is TGTGCCAGCAGCCCCTCCGGGACAGGGTTCAACAATGAGCAGTTCTTC. This translates into CASSPSGTGFNNEQFF.

This chain connects TRBV6-5 to TRBJ1-6, with D unresolved. This CDR3 spans 15 amino acids. CDR1 is MNHEY and CDR2 is SVGAGI in the germline V gene. V was shortened by 6 bases and J by 6 bases, with 15 bases between the two germline ends. This CDR3 reads CASRYTEGSNSPLHF. The CDR3 nucleotides read TGTGCCAGCAGATACACAGAGGGCAGTAATTCACCCCTCCACTTT.

As for this clone: Other DNA sequences of this sample code for an identical CDR3. V usage is TRBV5-1 and J usage is TRBJ2-1, with D perhaps TRBD1 (6 bases). Germline CDR1 and CDR2: SGHRS and YFSETQ. The CDR3 loop spans 14 amino acids. V lost 9 bases, J lost 2 bases, and 15 bases lay in between. DNA of the CDR3: TGCGCCACAGCCCGGACAGAAGCCTACAATGAGCAGTTCTTC. As protein: CATARTEAYNEQFF. The full variable domain, completed using reference TRBV5-1 and TRBJ2-1, is KAGVTQTPRYLIKTRGQQVTLSCSPISGHRSVSWYQQTPGQGLQFLFEYFSETQRNKGNFPGRFSGRQFSNSRSEMNVSTLELGDSALYLCATARTEAYNEQFFGPGTRLTVL.

The chain has TRBV28 and TRBJ2-7, with D possibly being TRBD2 (6 bases). The CDR3 consists of 15 residues. Looked up from germline, CDR1 is MDHEN and CDR2 is SYDVKM. With 4 bases removed from V and 0 bases from J, the gap between germline ends came to 13 bases. The CDR3 sequence is CASSSIADFSYEQYF. CDR3 sequence (DNA): TGTGCCAGCAGTTCAATAGCGGATTTCTCCTACGAGCAGTACTTC. The variable domain in full, completed from reference TRBV28 and TRBJ2-7, reads DVKVTQSSRYLVKRTGEKVFLECVQDMDHENMFWYRQDPGLGLRLIYFSYDVKMKEKGDIPEGYSVSREKKERFSLILESASTNQTSMYLCASSSIADFSYEQYFGPGTRLTVT.

The chain has TRBV20-1 and TRBJ2-5; 7 bases are a match to TRBD1. J was trimmed by 3 bases and V by 7 bases; bases with no gene match: 2. Germline V gene sequence: CDR1 DFQATT, CDR2 SNEGSKA (reference sequence). The CDR3 totals 11 residues. Written as DNA, the CDR3 is TGCAGTGGACAGGGCGAAGAGACCCAGTACTTC. Protein sequence: CSGQGEETQYF.

The count of this clone is one. The V and J genes are TRBV5-6 and TRBJ2-1; a weak D match, TRBD1 (6 bases). The V gene's germline CDR1 is SGHDT and CDR2 YYEEEE. The CDR3 covers 18 residues. With 4 bases removed from V and 8 bases from J, the gap between germline ends came to 28 bases. CDR3 bases: TGTGCCAGCAGCCCCGGGACACCGATACGGTGGAGTACGGATGAGCAGTTCTTC. Amino acids: CASSPGTPIRWSTDEQFF.

The chain is built from TRBV30 and TRBJ1-2, with D tentatively TRBD1 (6 bases). Germline V CDR1 and CDR2: GTSNPN, SVGIG (reference sequence). This CDR3 has 15 amino acids. V lost 0 bases and J 0 bases, leaving 11 bases between the germline ends. The CDR3 protein is CAWSVWTVTNYGYTF. The DNA of the CDR3 is TGTGCCTGGAGTGTATGGACAGTGACTAACTATGGCTACACCTTC.

This chain joins TRBV6-6 and TRBJ2-1; the match to TRBD1 covers 9 bases. The germline CDR1 and CDR2 sequences are MNHNY and SVGAGI (reference sequence). The J segment lost 8 bases and the V segment lost 6 bases, leaving 11 bases of the junction unmatched. CDR3 length: 15 residues. In DNA form, the CDR3 reads TGTGCCAGCAGCCCCGGGAGAGACAGGGGGGATGAGCAGTTCTTC. Protein product: CASSPGRDRGDEQFF.

This clone was seen a handful of times. CDR3 residues: CASIEGTNYGYTF. CDR3 in DNA: TGTGCCAGCATTGAGGGTACTAACTATGGCTACACCTTC. The chain has TRBV7-2 and TRBJ1-2; no firm D call. The V and J ends lost 7 bases and 0 bases respectively, with 9 bases between them. CDR3 length: 13 amino acids. From germline, CDR1 is SGHTA and CDR2 FQGNSA.

The chain uses TRBV27 and TRBJ2-1, with 10 bases lining up with TRBD2. Germline V CDR1 and CDR2: MNHEY, SMNVEV (reference sequence). The CDR3 has 16 amino acids. J was trimmed by 7 bases and V by 5 bases; bases with no gene match: 11. CDR3 region: CASSPPPSGRRNEQFF. The CDR3 bases are TGTGCCAGCAGTCCTCCTCCTAGCGGGAGACGTAATGAGCAGTTCTTC.

This sequence joins TRBV5-1 and TRBJ1-2, with D perhaps TRBD1 (6 bases). V dropped 5 bases and J dropped 6 bases, with 11 bases sitting between them. From germline, CDR1 is SGHRS and CDR2 YFSETQ. The CDR3 consists of 12 residues. The CDR3 region is CASRGASNGYTF. CDR3 bases: TGCGCCAGCAGGGGGGCCTCCAATGGCTACACCTTC.

The chain uses TRBV6-5 and TRBJ2-7; weak D call: TRBD2 (6 bases). V dropped 0 bases and J dropped 4 bases, with 13 bases sitting between them. The CDR3 totals 15 residues. Germline V gene lookup returns CDR1 MNHEY and CDR2 SVGAGI. The DNA of the CDR3 is TGTGCCAGCAGTTACTCATCCGGGAGTCTGTACGAGCAGTACTTC. Translated, it gives CASSYSSGSLYEQYF.

The chain has TRBV27 and TRBJ1-2; weak D call: TRBD1 (6 bases). V lost 6 bases to trimming and J lost 8 bases, with 16 bases between them. This CDR3 comprises 13 residues. CDR1 is MNHEY and CDR2 is SMNVEV in the germline V gene (reference sequence). As DNA, the CDR3 is TGTGCCAGCAGCCCTACAGGGCTGGGGGGCTACACCTTC. This translates into CASSPTGLGGYTF.

This clone is a singleton in its sample. V is TRBV6-5 and J is TRBJ2-1; 10 bases match TRBD1. V lost 7 bases and J lost 8; bases outside the gene matches: 8. CDR1 is MNHEY, CDR2 SVGAGI, per germline. This CDR3 contains 14 residues. Written as DNA, the CDR3 is TGTGCCAGCAATCGACAGGGGGCTTTTTATGAGCAGTTCTTC. This codes for CASNRQGAFYEQFF.

This sequence joins TRBV7-9 and TRBJ1-2; D is possibly TRBD1 (5 bases). The germline CDR1 and CDR2 sequences are SEHNR and FQNEAQ (reference sequence). Trimming stripped 5 bases from V and 5 bases from J, with 21 bases between. CDR3 size: 16 residues. The CDR3 reads CASSESGGAGSYGYTF. CDR3 coding DNA: TGTGCCAGCAGCGAGTCCGGCGGGGCGGGATCTTATGGCTACACCTTC.

V and J are TRBV9 and TRBJ2-1; D is possibly TRBD2 (5 bases). The ends were cut back, 0 bases at V and 0 bases at J, with 7 bases in the middle. This CDR3 region has 15 residues. Germline V gene sequence: CDR1 SGDLS, CDR2 YYNGEE. The CDR3 DNA is TGTGCCAGCAGCGTAGCGGGAAACTCCTACAATGAGCAGTTCTTC. It encodes CASSVAGNSYNEQFF.

This chain connects TRBV28 to TRBJ1-2, with D tentatively TRBD1 (5 bases). Looked up from germline, CDR1 is MDHEN and CDR2 is SYDVKM. Trimming took off 8 bases at V and 11 bases at J, with 18 bases between the two ends. This CDR3 comprises 12 residues. The chain's CDR3 is CASGASWGCYTF. The CDR3 DNA reads TGTGCCAGCGGGGCCTCATGGGGCTGTTACACCTTC.

This clone occurred a few times. The rearrangement uses TRBV2 and TRBJ1-5; the match to TRBD1 covers 7 bases. This CDR3 region has 17 residues. Trimming took 4 bases from V and 5 from J; bases not matched to a gene: 14. Germline lookup yields CDR1 SNHLY and CDR2 FYNNEI. CDR3 DNA sequence: TGTGCCAGCAGTGTGGGTAGCTGGCCAGGGGGTTATCAGCCCCAGCATTTT. Translation: CASSVGSWPGGYQPQHF. Drawing the rest from reference TRBV2 and TRBJ1-5, the complete variable domain is EPEVTQTPSHQVTQMGQEVILRCVPISNHLYFYWYRQILGQKVEFLVSFYNNEISEKSEIFDDQFSVERPDGSNFTLKIRSTKLEDSAMYFCASSVGSWPGGYQPQHFGDGTRLSIL.

The count of this clone is one. The rearrangement joins TRBV29-1 to TRBJ2-1; the D is unclear. Germline V gives CDR1 SQVTM, CDR2 ANQGSEA. The CDR3 length is 10 residues. Trimming took off 6 bases at V and 10 bases at J, with 10 bases between the two ends. CDR3 in amino acids: CSVLTLEQFF. The CDR3 DNA is TGCAGCGTCTTAACCCTAGAGCAGTTCTTC.

The gene calls are TRBV7-9 and TRBJ1-1; D is unresolved. The CDR3 spans 13 residues. Germline V gives CDR1 SEHNR, CDR2 FQNEAQ (reference sequence). CDR3 region: CATRPAAGTEAFF. CDR3 sequence (DNA): TGTGCGACGAGACCGGCGGCGGGCACTGAAGCTTTCTTT.

The chain has TRBV7-8 and TRBJ2-7; 8 nucleotides line up with TRBD1. The J segment lost 7 bases and the V segment lost 5 bases, leaving 7 bases of the junction unmatched. CDR3 length: 13 residues. Germline-derived CDR1 and CDR2 are SGHVS and FQNEAQ. CDR3 sequence (DNA): TGTGCCAGCAGCAGGCGGACAGGGTATGAGCAGTACTTC. Translated: CASSRRTGYEQYF.

The chain carries TRBV27 and TRBJ2-1; a weak D match, TRBD2 (6 bases). This CDR3 has 15 amino acids. Germline CDR1 MNHEY, CDR2 SMNVEV (reference sequence). V was pared by 6 bases and J by 2 bases, with 14 bases between. CDR3 in amino acids: CASSPASATYNEQFF. Here the CDR3 DNA reads TGTGCCAGCAGCCCAGCTAGCGCGACCTACAATGAGCAGTTCTTC.